The 21 T cell receptor beta chains presented below share a single source sample, sequenced in a study of cytomegalovirus exposure and HLA in healthy donors. Both 60 Vbeta primers and 13 Jbeta primers went into the PCR. This table comes from immunoSEQ multiplex PCR, and its TCRdb copy is limited to in-frame clones, with some not included. The repertoire holds some 190,000 clones, roughly 80% seen once, with less than 3% in the top ten. The sample consisted of PBMCs. These TCRs come from a male donor in good health and CMV-seronegative.

The chain uses TRBV27 and TRBJ2-1; 9 bases map to TRBD2. The CDR3 spans 14 residues. V trimming: 5 bases; J trimming: 4 bases; junction bases outside the gene matches: 3. Looked up from germline, CDR1 is MNHEY and CDR2 is SMNVEV (reference sequence). This chain's CDR3 is CASSGLAPYNEQFF. The CDR3 DNA reads TGTGCCAGCAGTGGACTAGCGCCATACAATGAGCAGTTCTTC.

The chain combines TRBV9 with TRBJ2-5; D not resolved. CDR3 length: 12 amino acids. The germline V and J ends were trimmed by 4 bases and 5 bases, with 9 bases remaining between them. Germline assignment: CDR1 SGDLS and CDR2 YYNGEE. The CDR3 is CASSHPRETQYF. DNA of the CDR3: TGTGCCAGCAGCCACCCGAGGGAGACCCAGTACTTC.

The V and J genes are TRBV5-4 and TRBJ2-3, with 8 bases fitting TRBD1. Losses at the gene ends were 9 bases for V and 0 bases for J; bases not matched to a gene: 3. Germline CDR1 is SGHNT and CDR2 is YYREEE (reference sequence). This CDR3 has 13 amino acids. The CDR3 loop reads CATRQGSTDTQYF. The CDR3 DNA reads as TGTGCCACCAGACAGGGGAGCACAGATACGCAGTATTTT.

The chain joins TRBV5-4 to TRBJ2-1, with TRBD1 matching over 8 bases. Trimming took 0 bases from V and 3 from J; bases not matched to a gene: 2. CDR3 size: 15 residues. CDR1 and CDR2 (germline): SGHNT, YYREEE (reference sequence). CDR3 coding DNA: TGTGCCAGCAGCTTGGACAGGGGGATCTACAATGAGCAGTTCTTC. Translated: CASSLDRGIYNEQFF.

The chain's CDR3 is CASQQGKDQPQHF. The CDR3 DNA is TGTGCCAGTCAGCAGGGTAAGGATCAGCCCCAGCATTTT. This chain connects TRBV19 to TRBJ1-5, with a tentative D call TRBD1 (5 bases). The CDR3 is made up of 13 amino acids. Germline V gives CDR1 LNHDA, CDR2 SQIVND (reference sequence). The V and J ends lost 8 bases and 5 bases respectively, with 13 bases between them.

CDR3 bases: TGTGCCAGCAGTGTCGAGGGCACCGGTACTAACTATGGCTACACCTTC. Translating it yields CASSVEGTGTNYGYTF. The rearrangement links TRBV6-1 to TRBJ1-2; D not certain. Deletions cut 4 bases from V and 0 bases from J, with 15 bases between. This CDR3 has 16 amino acids. Germline V gene lookup returns CDR1 MNHNS and CDR2 SASEGT.

CDR3 DNA: TGCAGCGTTGACGTGGGAAACACCATATATTTT. Translation: CSVDVGNTIYF. This rearrangement joins TRBV29-1 to TRBJ1-3, with unresolved D. The CDR3 spans 11 residues. Germline CDR1 SQVTM, CDR2 ANQGSEA. The V gene lost 3 bases and the J gene lost 4 bases, with 4 bases spanning the gap.

The chain combines TRBV5-4 with TRBJ2-2; 7 bases agree with TRBD1. The CDR3 loop spans 19 amino acids. Germline loops: CDR1 SGHNT, CDR2 YYREEE (reference sequence). Trimming cost V 2 bases and J 6 bases; bases outside gene matches: 19. The CDR3 bases are TGTGCCAGCAGCTTTGGTCCGGGACAGAGTTATCCAGGTCCCGGGGAGCTGTTTTTT. Residues: CASSFGPGQSYPGPGELFF.

This chain connects TRBV18 to TRBJ1-1; D gene ambiguous. This CDR3 has 13 amino acids. V lost 3 bases, J lost 0 bases, and 5 bases lay in between. Germline values: CDR1 KGHSH, CDR2 LQKENI. This CDR3 reads CASSPTMNTEAFF. The CDR3 nucleotides are TGTGCCAGCTCACCCACTATGAACACTGAAGCTTTCTTT.

This chain connects TRBV30 to TRBJ1-2, with 8 bases identical to TRBD1. Germline values: CDR1 GTSNPN, CDR2 SVGIG (reference sequence). V trimming: 1 base; J trimming: 7 bases; junction bases outside the gene matches: 11. The CDR3 totals 15 residues. The CDR3 nucleotides read TGTGCCTGGAGTGCCTATAGTTCAGGGGGCTCTGGCTACACCTTC. Protein: CAWSAYSSGGSGYTF.

The rearrangement uses TRBV9 and TRBJ2-3; TRBD2 matches at 7 bases. Losses at the gene ends were 0 bases for V and 4 bases for J; bases not matched to a gene: 14. The CDR3 sequence is 18 residues long. CDR1 and CDR2 (germline): SGDLS, YYNGEE. The CDR3 DNA follows: TGTGCCAGCAGCGTAGGGCGGGGGAGGGGCGTATTTGCAGATACGCAGTATTTT. Translated, it gives CASSVGRGRGVFADTQYF.

This clone was detected only a few times. The V gene is TRBV4-1, the J gene TRBJ2-7, with 8 bases lining up with TRBD1. Germline V gene sequence: CDR1 MGHRA, CDR2 YSYEKL. Trimming took 4 bases from V and 5 from J; bases not matched to a gene: 7. The CDR3 has 14 residues. The CDR3 nucleotides are TGCGCCAGCAGCCCCCGGACAGGGACCCACGAGCAGTACTTC. This codes for CASSPRTGTHEQYF.

In its sample, this clone was seen once. V is TRBV6-5 and J is TRBJ2-7; D is perhaps TRBD2 (5 bases). Germline assignment: CDR1 MNHEY and CDR2 SVGAGI. The ends were cut back, 8 bases at V and 5 bases at J, with 22 bases in the middle. The CDR3 covers 15 residues. As DNA, the CDR3 is TGTGCCAGCTCAACAACCGGGAATTCGGGTCACGAGCAGTACTTC. As protein: CASSTTGNSGHEQYF.

This chain links TRBV7-9 with TRBJ2-1; the match to TRBD2 covers 9 bases. Losses at the gene ends were 3 bases for V and 4 bases for J; bases not matched to a gene: 1. The germline gives CDR1 SEHNR, CDR2 FQNEAQ (reference sequence). The CDR3 is 14 amino acids. The CDR3 protein is CASSLGLAYNEQFF. The CDR3, as DNA: TGTGCCAGCAGCTTGGGACTAGCTTACAATGAGCAGTTCTTC.

The chain joins TRBV18 to TRBJ1-1; D is possibly TRBD1 (5 bases). CDR3 length equals 12 residues. V lost 2 bases and J 6 bases, leaving 7 bases between the germline ends. Per the germline V gene, CDR1 is KGHSH and CDR2 is LQKENI. The CDR3 DNA reads as TGTGCCAGCTCACCAGGGGACTCTGAAGCTTTCTTT. Protein product: CASSPGDSEAFF.

The rearrangement links TRBV19 to TRBJ2-1; no clear D gene. The CDR3 contains 15 residues. Germline loops: CDR1 LNHDA, CDR2 SQIVND (reference sequence). Trimming stripped 1 base from V and 7 bases from J, with 14 bases between. The CDR3 loop is CASSIVSRVGNEQFF. The CDR3 DNA is TGTGCCAGTAGTATAGTCTCCCGGGTGGGTAATGAGCAGTTCTTC.

This chain links TRBV12-5 with TRBJ2-1; TRBD2 aligns across 8 bases. After removal of 9 bases from V and 9 bases from J, the junction contained 10 bases not matched to a gene. The germline V gene encodes CDR1 LGHNT and CDR2 FRNRAP. This CDR3 is 13 amino acids long. CDR3 sequence reads: CASPGLDQGEQFF. The CDR3 region has the DNA TGTGCTAGCCCGGGACTAGACCAGGGTGAGCAGTTCTTC.

This chain connects TRBV4-2 to TRBJ1-6, with 7 nucleotides matching TRBD1. The CDR3 is made up of 14 amino acids. V was clipped by 3 bases and J by 8 bases; unmatched bases: 4. CDR1 and CDR2 (germline): LGHNA, YNFKEQ. The CDR3 nucleotides read TGTGCCAGCAGCCATCTCGACAGGGATTCACCCCTCCACTTT. It yields the protein CASSHLDRDSPLHF.

The V gene is TRBV30, the J gene TRBJ1-2, with 7 bases matching TRBD1. The CDR3 loop spans 12 amino acids. V dropped 2 bases and J dropped 12; count of bases not matched to a gene: 9. Per the germline V gene, CDR1 is GTSNPN and CDR2 is SVGIG (reference sequence). CDR3 protein: CAWSPGQPTDTF. As DNA, the CDR3 is TGTGCCTGGAGTCCGGGACAGCCGACGGACACCTTC.

J is TRBJ2-3 and V is TRBV5-1; D is possibly TRBD2 (5 bases). Trimming stripped 2 bases from V and 3 bases from J, with 13 bases between. The CDR3 is 15 amino acids. Germline V CDR1 and CDR2: SGHRS, YFSETQ. The CDR3 here is CASSLRGMGTDTQYF. The CDR3 DNA follows: TGCGCCAGCAGCTTACGAGGGATGGGGACAGATACGCAGTATTTT.

The chain carries TRBV19 and TRBJ2-3; TRBD2 matches at 14 bases. The ends lost 3 bases at V and 3 bases at J; junction bases unmatched: 2. CDR3 length: 16 residues. CDR1 and CDR2 (germline): LNHDA, SQIVND (reference sequence). As DNA, the CDR3 is TGTGCCAGTAGTATTAGGACTAGCGGGAGGACAGATACGCAGTATTTT. Residues: CASSIRTSGRTDTQYF.